The 23 T cell receptor beta chains below come from one sample, sequenced in a study of blood T cell repertoires in COVID-19. Only in-frame clones appear in the TCRdb table, and some are missing; sequencing was by immunoSEQ multiplex PCR. The table includes fewer than 300,000 clones, around four fifths detected once. What was sequenced was peripheral blood. Every receptor here comes from a woman aged 70 to 79 with active or convalescent COVID-19.

The chain is built from TRBV7-2 and TRBJ2-7; the match to TRBD1 covers 8 bases. The germline V gene has CDR1 SGHTA and CDR2 FQGNSA. With V trimmed by 5 bases and J by 2 bases, 5 bases remained unmatched. This CDR3 has 14 residues. In nucleotides, the CDR3 is TGTGCCAGCAGCACCCAGGACAGGGCCTACGAGCAGTACTTC. It yields the protein CASSTQDRAYEQYF.

This clone was recorded only once. The rearrangement uses TRBV6-1 and TRBJ1-1; 10 positions match TRBD1. The germline gives CDR1 MNHNS, CDR2 SASEGT. The CDR3 runs to 14 residues. V lost 3 bases to trimming and J lost 6 bases; unmatched junction nucleotides: 4. CDR3 sequence (DNA): TGTGCCAGCAGTGACGACAGGGGGCCGGCTGAAGCTTTCTTT. Encoded protein: CASSDDRGPAEAFF.

V gene TRBV6-5 combines with J gene TRBJ1-1; D is undetermined. The CDR3 is 10 amino acids. Per germline, CDR1 MNHEY and CDR2 SVGAGI. V lost 6 bases and J lost 3, with 2 bases in between. CDR3 nucleotides: TGTGCCAGCAGCTACACTGAAGCTTTCTTT. Protein sequence: CASSYTEAFF.

The chain employs TRBV6-2 or TRBV6-3 and TRBJ2-7; 10 positions agree with TRBD1. Germline loops: CDR1 MNHEY, CDR2 SVGEGT. Trimming removed 0 bases from V and 2 bases from J; junction bases left unmatched: 13. The CDR3 covers 19 residues. CDR3 sequence: CASSYSTSGTGVFTYEQYF. CDR3 bases: TGTGCCAGCAGTTACTCGACCTCCGGGACAGGGGTTTTTACCTACGAGCAGTACTTC.

The J gene is TRBJ1-2, the V gene TRBV6-5; 8 nucleotides line up with TRBD1. J was trimmed by 4 bases and V by 7 bases; bases with no gene match: 8. This CDR3 is built from 14 residues. In germline, CDR1 is MNHEY, CDR2 SVGAGI. The CDR3 DNA sequence: TGTGCCAGCACCACGGGGCAGGGGGCCTATGGCTACACCTTC. It is translated as CASTTGQGAYGYTF.

The rearrangement uses TRBV12-3 or TRBV12-4 and TRBJ2-7; the D is unclear. V was trimmed by 3 bases and J by 3 bases, leaving 9 bases between them. CDR3 length equals 13 residues. CDR3 sequence (DNA): TGTGCCAGCAGTTTCAACACAGACTACGAGCAGTACTTC. This translates into CASSFNTDYEQYF.

This clone is a singleton in its sample. The rearrangement joins TRBV10-3 to TRBJ2-7; 10 nucleotides line up with TRBD2. V shed 3 bases and J 1 base; nucleotides not matched to a gene: 3. The CDR3 runs to 15 residues. CDR1 and CDR2 (germline): ENHRY, SYGVKD. The DNA of the CDR3 is TGTGCCATCAGTGATAGCGGGGGGTCTTCCTACGAGCAGTACTTC. This translates into CAISDSGGSSYEQYF.

The genes are TRBV19 and TRBJ1-1; tentative D call: TRBD1 (5 bases). Germline CDR1 reads LNHDA; CDR2 reads SQIVND (reference sequence). The V gene lost 6 bases and the J gene lost 1 base, with 12 bases spanning the gap. The CDR3 is 14 amino acids. For the CDR3, the DNA is TGTGCCAGTAGGCTGCAAGGGGCGAACACTGAAGCTTTCTTT. Its translation is CASRLQGANTEAFF. The variable domain in full, with the rest retrieved from reference TRBV19 and TRBJ1-1, is DGGITQSPKYLFRKEGQNVTLSCEQNLNHDAMYWYRQDPGQGLRLIYYSQIVNDFQKGDIAEGYSVSREKKESFPLTVTSAQKNPTAFYLCASRLQGANTEAFFGQGTRLTVV.

This rearrangement joins TRBV5-4 to TRBJ2-5, with 7 bases identical to TRBD2. CDR3 length equals 15 residues. Trimming at V came to 0 bases and at J to 4 bases, leaving 6 bases not matched to a gene. Germline lookup yields CDR1 SGHNT and CDR2 YYREEE (reference sequence). The CDR3 here is CASSLVSGRGETQYF. The CDR3 DNA sequence: TGTGCCAGCAGCTTGGTCTCTGGGAGGGGAGAGACCCAGTACTTC.

The rearrangement links TRBV10-3 to TRBJ2-7; 13 bases agree with TRBD2. This CDR3 is built from 15 residues. Germline V gives CDR1 ENHRY, CDR2 SYGVKD. V shed 4 bases and J 7 bases; nucleotides not matched to a gene: 7. The CDR3 spells CAISGTSGGANEQYF. The CDR3, as DNA: TGTGCCATCAGTGGTACTAGCGGGGGGGCGAATGAGCAGTACTTC.

The chain combines TRBV18 with TRBJ1-1, with D hard to call. This CDR3 is 14 amino acids long. Per the germline V gene, CDR1 is KGHSH and CDR2 is LQKENI. V lost 6 bases, J lost 1 base, and 12 bases lay in between. The CDR3 region has the DNA TGTGCCAGCTCGCCCCTTGTCGGGAACACTGAAGCTTTCTTT. It codes for CASSPLVGNTEAFF.

The chain joins TRBV14 to TRBJ2-1, with 10 bases lining up with TRBD2. The CDR3 has 17 amino acids. The germline V gene has CDR1 SGHDN and CDR2 FVKESK. V was pared by 1 base and J by 5 bases, with 8 bases of the junction left unmatched. Here the CDR3 reads CASSQGALAGPHNEQFF. The CDR3 bases are TGTGCCAGCAGCCAAGGCGCACTAGCGGGACCCCACAATGAGCAGTTCTTC. Full variable domain (rest looked up from reference TRBV14 and TRBJ2-1): EAGVTQFPSHSVIEKGQTVTLRCDPISGHDNLYWYRRVMGKEIKFLLHFVKESKQDESGMPNNRFLAERTGGTYSTLKVQPAELEDSGVYFCASSQGALAGPHNEQFFGPGTRLTVL.

The gene calls are TRBV4-2 and TRBJ1-5, with 7 bases identical to TRBD1. V dropped 3 bases and J dropped 3; count of bases not matched to a gene: 8. Per germline, CDR1 LGHNA and CDR2 YNFKEQ. The CDR3 extends over 16 amino acids. This CDR3 is CASSHIQGSYNQPQHF. The CDR3 DNA follows: TGTGCCAGCAGCCATATACAGGGGTCTTACAATCAGCCCCAGCATTTT.

The genes are TRBV7-6 and TRBJ2-1; D possibly corresponds to TRBD1 (5 bases). There are 15 residues in the CDR3. Per the germline V gene, CDR1 is SGHVS and CDR2 is FNYEAQ. Trimming left V 5 bases short and J 3 bases short, with 14 bases between. The CDR3 sequence: CASSPQGVYYNEQFF. The CDR3 bases are TGTGCCAGCAGCCCCCAAGGGGTCTACTACAATGAGCAGTTCTTC.

This clone appeared a few times. CDR3 coding DNA: TGTGCCAGCAAGACAGCTACCGAGCAGTACTTC. It specifies CASKTATEQYF. The chain couples TRBV28 to TRBJ2-7; a weak D match, TRBD1 (5 bases). Germline CDR1 reads MDHEN; CDR2 reads SYDVKM. CDR3 length: 11 amino acids. V lost 7 bases and J lost 6, with 10 bases in between.

The chain couples TRBV7-9 to TRBJ2-3; no reliable D call. The CDR3 is 12 residues long. Trimming left V 4 bases short and J 3 bases short, with 5 bases between. CDR1 and CDR2 from the germline V gene are SEHNR and FQNEAQ (reference sequence). CDR3 DNA: TGTGCCAGCAGCTCGCAGACAGATACGCAGTATTTT. This gives the protein CASSSQTDTQYF. Filled out from reference TRBV7-9 and TRBJ2-3, the complete variable domain reads DTGVSQNPRHKITKRGQNVTFRCDPISEHNRLYWYRQTLGQGPEFLTYFQNEAQLEKSRLLSDRFSAERPKGSFSTLEIQRTEQGDSAMYLCASSSQTDTQYFGPGTRLTVL.

V gene TRBV6-5 combines with J gene TRBJ2-7; weak D call: TRBD1 (5 bases). CDR3 length equals 15 residues. From germline, CDR1 is MNHEY and CDR2 SVGAGI. The V and J ends lost 0 bases and 2 bases respectively, with 11 bases between them. CDR3 DNA sequence: TGTGCCAGCAGTTACTCCACAGGCTCAGCCTACGAGCAGTACTTC. Protein: CASSYSTGSAYEQYF.

The rearrangement joins TRBV5-4 to TRBJ1-1, with D possibly matching TRBD1 (6 bases). Germline CDR1 and CDR2: SGHNT and YYREEE (reference sequence). The CDR3 runs to 13 residues. The V end lost 4 bases, the J end lost 1 base, and 8 bases lay between the germline ends. This chain's CDR3 is CASSVGQNTEAFF. The CDR3 coding sequence is TGTGCCAGCAGCGTGGGACAGAACACTGAAGCTTTCTTT.

This clone showed up just once. The chain links TRBV24-1 to TRBJ2-1; D remains ambiguous. Trimming pared 7 bases from V and 5 bases from J, leaving 14 bases between. The CDR3 runs to 14 residues. CDR1 is KGHDR and CDR2 is SFDVKD in the germline V gene. Written as DNA, the CDR3 is TGTGCCACCAGCGCCACAGAAGCCAACAATGAGCAGTTCTTC. Encoded protein: CATSATEANNEQFF.

The V and J genes are TRBV2 and TRBJ2-1; D possibly corresponds to TRBD1 (6 bases). Germline values: CDR1 SNHLY, CDR2 FYNNEI. The CDR3 runs 13 residues. With 3 bases removed from V and 6 bases from J, the gap between germline ends came to 9 bases. The chain's CDR3 is CASSDDRTNEQFF. The CDR3 bases are TGTGCCAGCAGTGATGACAGGACCAATGAGCAGTTCTTC.

CDR3 DNA: TGTGCCAGCAGCCCGATAGCGGCAGCAGATACGCAGTATTTT. Residues: CASSPIAAADTQYF. The V call is TRBV7-2, the J call TRBJ2-3, with a tentative D call TRBD2 (6 bases). The V end lost 5 bases, the J end lost 4 bases, and 13 bases lay between the germline ends. Germline CDR1 and CDR2: SGHTA and FQGNSA. The CDR3 contains 14 residues.

The chain recombines TRBV28 with TRBJ1-5, with a weak D call TRBD1 (6 bases). V was shortened by 3 bases and J by 7 bases, with 10 bases between the two germline ends. Germline loops: CDR1 MDHEN, CDR2 SYDVKM. CDR3 length: 13 residues. CDR3 in DNA: TGTGCCAGCAGTTTGGCAGGGGTCCAGCCCCAGCATTTT. It codes for CASSLAGVQPQHF.

The V gene is TRBV2, the J gene TRBJ2-7, with D uncertain. Trimming took 2 bases from V and 0 from J, leaving 11 bases between them. CDR3 length: 15 amino acids. The germline gives CDR1 SNHLY, CDR2 FYNNEI. In nucleotides, the CDR3 is TGTGCCAGCAGTGAATCCGTTTCTAGCTCCTACGAGCAGTACTTC. This sequence encodes CASSESVSSSYEQYF. Full variable domain (outside the CDR3, taken from reference TRBV2 and TRBJ2-7): EPEVTQTPSHQVTQMGQEVILRCVPISNHLYFYWYRQILGQKVEFLVSFYNNEISEKSEIFDDQFSVERPDGSNFTLKIRSTKLEDSAMYFCASSESVSSSYEQYFGPGTRLTVT.